Listed below are T cell receptor beta chains from one sample, sequenced in a study of chemoradiotherapy in HPV16-positive cancers. Sequencing was performed with immunoSEQ multiplex PCR; in TCRdb, only in-frame clones are kept and a portion is missing. The sample gives around 30,000 clones, about 87% of which show up once; 4.5% to 6% is in the top ten. The sequencing used blood, collected from a patient who underwent chemoradiotherapy. The source of these receptors is a human donor with HPV-associated anogenital cancer. The CDR3 runs from the conserved cysteine through the conserved F or W. A D gene is named only where the DNA matches it firmly. Rows may omit the clone size; those that give it use once, few, many or a size class.

d_gene: .; j_gene: TRBJ1-1; v_gene: TRBV6-1; abundance: .; CDR3nt: TGTGCCAGCACTTGGACAAGGCGAAACACTGAAGCTTTCTTT; CDR3aa: CASTWTRRNTEAFF
d_gene: TRBD2; j_gene: TRBJ2-7; v_gene: TRBV5-1; abundance: .; CDR3nt: TGCGCCAGCAGAACCCAGGTAGCGGGAGGTGGGTCCTACGAGCAGTACTTC; CDR3aa: CASRTQVAGGGSYEQYF
d_gene: .; j_gene: TRBJ2-4; v_gene: TRBV29-1; abundance: .; CDR3nt: TGCAGCGTTGAAAATACCCTATCGAGCAAAAACATTCAGTACTTC; CDR3aa: CSVENTLSSKNIQYF
d_gene: TRBD1; j_gene: TRBJ2-1; v_gene: TRBV5-1; abundance: .; CDR3nt: TGCGCCAGCAGCTTGGGAGGACAGGCCGTCAATGAGCAGTTCTTC; CDR3aa: CASSLGGQAVNEQFF
d_gene: TRBD2; j_gene: TRBJ2-2; v_gene: TRBV11-2; abundance: .; CDR3nt: TGTGCCAGCCGGGGGCAAGCGGGAGGGCCGAACACCGGGGAGCTGTTTTTT; CDR3aa: CASRGQAGGPNTGELFF
d_gene: .; j_gene: TRBJ2-5; v_gene: TRBV5-1; abundance: .; CDR3nt: TGCGCCAGCAGTCACAGGGTCCTGCAAGAGACCCAGTACTTC; CDR3aa: CASSHRVLQETQYF
d_gene: .; j_gene: TRBJ2-2; v_gene: TRBV19; abundance: .; CDR3nt: TGTGCCAGCACCAAACAGGGTACGAACACCGGGGAGCTGTTTTTT; CDR3aa: CASTKQGTNTGELFF
d_gene: .; j_gene: TRBJ2-1; v_gene: TRBV5-6; abundance: .; CDR3nt: TGTGCCAGCAGCCCACCTACCCCAGGGGAGCAGTTCTTC; CDR3aa: CASSPPTPGEQFF
d_gene: .; j_gene: TRBJ1-2; v_gene: TRBV10-3; abundance: .; CDR3nt: TGTGCCATCAGTGACCCTACAGGGCTCTATGGCTACACCTTC; CDR3aa: CAISDPTGLYGYTF
d_gene: .; j_gene: TRBJ1-1; v_gene: TRBV5-1; abundance: .; CDR3nt: TGCGCCAGCAGCTTGGTGGGGGTGGGAACTGAAGCTTTCTTT; CDR3aa: CASSLVGVGTEAFF
d_gene: .; j_gene: TRBJ2-4; v_gene: TRBV5-5; abundance: .; CDR3nt: TGTGCCAGCAGCTTATCCGGGGACGCCAAAAACATTCAGTACTTC; CDR3aa: CASSLSGDAKNIQYF
d_gene: .; j_gene: TRBJ2-3; v_gene: TRBV6-6; abundance: .; CDR3nt: TGTGCCAGCAGGGCCCGGGACCTCACAGATACGCAGTATTTT; CDR3aa: CASRARDLTDTQYF
d_gene: TRBD1; j_gene: TRBJ2-7; v_gene: TRBV6-7; abundance: once; CDR3nt: TGTGCCAGCAACCCCGACAGGGATCGGACCTACGAGCAGTACTTC; CDR3aa: CASNPDRDRTYEQYF
d_gene: .; j_gene: TRBJ2-3; v_gene: TRBV10-1; abundance: once; CDR3nt: TGCGCCGCCTATCGGCGACGACAGAAGATCACAGATACGCAGTATTTT; CDR3aa: CAAYRRRQKITDTQYF
d_gene: TRBD1; j_gene: TRBJ1-4; v_gene: TRBV7-9; abundance: .; CDR3nt: TGTGCCAGCAGCCGGGGACAGACAGGAATTGAGGGCGAAAAACTGTTTTTT; CDR3aa: CASSRGQTGIEGEKLFF
d_gene: TRBD1; j_gene: TRBJ1-4; v_gene: TRBV27; abundance: .; CDR3nt: TGTGCCAGCAGTCCGGGACAGGGTGTTGAAAAACTGTTTTTT; CDR3aa: CASSPGQGVEKLFF
d_gene: TRBD1; j_gene: TRBJ1-1; v_gene: TRBV28; abundance: once; CDR3nt: TGTGCCAGCAGTCAGGGGGCGTTTACTGAAGCTTTCTTT; CDR3aa: CASSQGAFTEAFF
d_gene: .; j_gene: TRBJ1-5; v_gene: TRBV7-2; abundance: .; CDR3nt: TGTGCCAGCAGCCCTGGAACACAGGCTTCTCAGCCCCAGCATTTT; CDR3aa: CASSPGTQASQPQHF
d_gene: .; j_gene: TRBJ2-7; v_gene: TRBV6-1; abundance: .; CDR3nt: TGTGCCAGCAGTCCGGACATCCGAGAGCAGTACTTC; CDR3aa: CASSPDIREQYF
d_gene: .; j_gene: TRBJ1-1; v_gene: TRBV21-1; abundance: once; CDR3nt: TGTGCCAGCAGGACGGAGACTGAAGCTTTCTTT; CDR3aa: CASRTETEAFF
d_gene: .; j_gene: TRBJ1-2; v_gene: TRBV28; abundance: .; CDR3nt: TGTGCCAGCAGTTCTACTCCCGGGCTTTGGGGCTACACCTTC; CDR3aa: CASSSTPGLWGYTF
d_gene: TRBD1; j_gene: TRBJ1-2; v_gene: TRBV27; abundance: .; CDR3nt: TGTGCCAGCAGTTTAGCCTCGACAGGGCTCTATGGCTACACCTTC; CDR3aa: CASSLASTGLYGYTF
d_gene: .; j_gene: TRBJ1-1; v_gene: TRBV28; abundance: .; CDR3nt: TGTGCCAGCAGTTTAGCGAGGGTGATGAACACTGAAGCTTTCTTT; CDR3aa: CASSLARVMNTEAFF
d_gene: .; j_gene: TRBJ2-5; v_gene: TRBV28; abundance: .; CDR3nt: TGTGCCAGCAGTTATGGACCAGCCGAGACCCAGTACTTC; CDR3aa: CASSYGPAETQYF
d_gene: TRBD1; j_gene: TRBJ1-2; v_gene: TRBV7-2; abundance: .; CDR3nt: TGTGCCAGCAGTTTACAGGGGGCGGGCGGCTACACCTTC; CDR3aa: CASSLQGAGGYTF
d_gene: TRBD1; j_gene: TRBJ1-5; v_gene: TRBV4-1; abundance: medium-sized; CDR3nt: TGCGCCAGCAGCCAAGACCAGGGGGGTCAGCCCCAGCATTTT; CDR3aa: CASSQDQGGQPQHF
d_gene: .; j_gene: TRBJ2-7; v_gene: TRBV6-1; abundance: .; CDR3nt: TGTGCCAGCAGTGATGGTATGGGGGCATTTCCGTACGAGCAGTACTTC; CDR3aa: CASSDGMGAFPYEQYF
d_gene: .; j_gene: TRBJ2-3; v_gene: TRBV4-1; abundance: .; CDR3nt: TGCGCCAGCAGCCGTACAGGTGATACGCAGTATTTT; CDR3aa: CASSRTGDTQYF
d_gene: .; j_gene: TRBJ1-4; v_gene: TRBV4-2; abundance: once; CDR3nt: TGTGCCAGCAGCCGTCCCCGGGTCTCTAATGAAAAACTGTTTTTT; CDR3aa: CASSRPRVSNEKLFF
d_gene: .; j_gene: TRBJ1-3; v_gene: TRBV28; abundance: .; CDR3nt: TGTGCCAGCAGTTTATCAGGCAGGGGATCTGGAAACACCATATATTTT; CDR3aa: CASSLSGRGSGNTIYF
d_gene: .; j_gene: TRBJ2-1; v_gene: TRBV7-8; abundance: .; CDR3nt: TGTGCCAGCAGCTTAAGACTACGCAATGAGCAGTTCTTC; CDR3aa: CASSLRLRNEQFF
d_gene: .; j_gene: TRBJ2-3; v_gene: TRBV19; abundance: .; CDR3nt: TGTGCCAGTAGGCGCAGAGCCCCTAGCACAGATACGCAGTATTTT; CDR3aa: CASRRRAPSTDTQYF
d_gene: .; j_gene: TRBJ1-2; v_gene: TRBV29-1; abundance: .; CDR3nt: TGCAGCGTCTCAGGGATAAAAACAAGCCCTAACTATGGCTACACCTTC; CDR3aa: CSVSGIKTSPNYGYTF
d_gene: .; j_gene: TRBJ2-7; v_gene: TRBV11-2; abundance: .; CDR3nt: TGTGCCAGCAGCTTAGACTCCGGACTCTACGAGCAGTACTTC; CDR3aa: CASSLDSGLYEQYF
d_gene: .; j_gene: TRBJ2-7; v_gene: TRBV15; abundance: .; CDR3nt: TGTGCCACCAGCACGGGACCCTCCTCTCTTGAGGAGCAGTACTTC; CDR3aa: CATSTGPSSLEEQYF
d_gene: TRBD2; j_gene: TRBJ2-7; v_gene: TRBV5-4; abundance: once; CDR3nt: TGTGCCAGCAGCTTGGCCAGCGGGACTACCTTCTACGAGCAGTACTTC; CDR3aa: CASSLASGTTFYEQYF
d_gene: TRBD2; j_gene: TRBJ2-1; v_gene: TRBV5-1; abundance: .; CDR3nt: TGCGCCAGCCAGCGGGAGTTCACCTACAATGAGCAGTTCTTC; CDR3aa: CASQREFTYNEQFF
d_gene: .; j_gene: TRBJ1-1; v_gene: TRBV4-1; abundance: few; CDR3nt: TGCGCCAGCAGCCAAGATTTGGGGTTCACTGAAGCTTTCTTT; CDR3aa: CASSQDLGFTEAFF
d_gene: .; j_gene: TRBJ2-1; v_gene: TRBV19; abundance: .; CDR3nt: TGTGCCAGTACGATGGGTCCCAATGAGCAGTTCTTC; CDR3aa: CASTMGPNEQFF
d_gene: .; j_gene: TRBJ2-4; v_gene: TRBV27; abundance: .; CDR3nt: TGTGCTAGCAGTTTTGGCGAGGGCCCCCGGAGGAAAAACATTCAGTACTTC; CDR3aa: CASSFGEGPRRKNIQYF
d_gene: TRBD2; j_gene: TRBJ2-5; v_gene: TRBV28; abundance: few; CDR3nt: TGTGCCAGCAGTTTCCTAGCGGGAGGGTACCAAGAGACCCAGTACTTC; CDR3aa: CASSFLAGGYQETQYF
d_gene: TRBD1; j_gene: TRBJ2-5; v_gene: TRBV11-2; abundance: .; CDR3nt: TGTGCCAGCACACGGGGGCAGGGGGCGTCTGAGACCCAGTACTTC; CDR3aa: CASTRGQGASETQYF
d_gene: .; j_gene: TRBJ2-5; v_gene: TRBV5-4; abundance: .; CDR3nt: TGTGCCAGCAGTCCTGGGGTCGGCGGGTTCGAAGAGACCCAGTACTTC; CDR3aa: CASSPGVGGFEETQYF
d_gene: .; j_gene: TRBJ1-4; v_gene: TRBV7-9; abundance: .; CDR3nt: TGTGCCAGCAGCCCGACCACCAGCGAAAAACTGTTTTTT; CDR3aa: CASSPTTSEKLFF
d_gene: .; j_gene: TRBJ1-2; v_gene: TRBV7-2; abundance: .; CDR3nt: TGTGCCAGCAGCCGTAGGGACACCCCGGGGGGCTACACCTTC; CDR3aa: CASSRRDTPGGYTF